These 30 T cell receptor beta chains share one sample of origin, sequenced in a study of tumor and adjacent non-tumor tissue in lung cancer. No cell sorting was done before RNA was extracted from the tissue. Three rounds of nested PCR, following a modified ARM-PCR protocol, produced the TCRbeta library. One entry per CDR3 protein, called by TCRdb with MiXCR from the multiplex PCR reads. Altogether 65,000 to 95,000 distinct CDR3 sequences are present, roughly 80% being singletons, with the ten largest covering roughly 15%. Source material: lung tumor tissue. The receptors stem from a woman in her forties or fifties with non-small cell lung cancer.

A note on this clonotype: Because the CDR3 is missing its conserved closing phenylalanine or tryptophan, this is likely a read error. The J gene is TRBJ2-7, the V gene TRBV20-1; TRBD1 might be the D (5 bases). This CDR3 has 14 amino acids. Germline V gene sequence: CDR1 DFQATT, CDR2 SNEGSKA (reference sequence). The CDR3 sequence is CSVRDGAGSYEQYL. The CDR3 coding sequence is TGCAGTGTTAGAGATGGGGCAGGGTCCTACGAGCAGTACTTG.

In its sample, this clonotype was seen many times. J is TRBJ2-1 and V is TRBV7-8, with D possibly matching TRBD1 (6 bases). Trimming took 5 bases from V and 5 from J, leaving 22 bases between them. The CDR3 contains 17 residues. The germline CDR1 and CDR2 sequences are SGHVS and FQNEAQ. The CDR3 coding sequence is TGTGCCAGCAGCCTAGTGGGGGTCCCGGACAGAAACAATGAGCAGTTCTTC. It encodes CASSLVGVPDRNNEQFF.

Turning to this clonotype: Here the CDR3 omits its conserved ending phenylalanine or tryptophan, so a read error is the likely source. V gene TRBV20-1 combines with J gene TRBJ2-6, with D possibly being TRBD1 (6 bases). Germline V gene lookup returns CDR1 DFQATT and CDR2 SNEGSKA (reference sequence). The length of the CDR3 is 15 residues. CDR3 DNA sequence: TGCAGTGCTAGCCCCAGGGGCTCTGCGGCCAACGTCCTGACTTTA. It translates to CSASPRGSAANVLTL.

The chain joins TRBV20-1 to TRBJ2-3; D remains ambiguous. Germline CDR1 reads DFQATT; CDR2 reads SNEGSKA (reference sequence). The CDR3 is 14 amino acids. Trimming cost V 7 bases and J 6 bases, with 20 bases left between them. CDR3 protein: CSGACRLTMDTQYF. CDR3 coding DNA: TGCAGTGGGGCATGCAGGCTGACGATGGATACGCAGTATTTT.

This chain connects TRBV20-1 to TRBJ2-3, with 9 nucleotides matching TRBD1. There are 12 residues in the CDR3. J lost 10 bases, V lost 7 bases, and 9 bases had no gene match. Germline-derived CDR1 and CDR2 are DFQATT and SNEGSKA (reference sequence). The CDR3 reads CSGQGGTESQYF. The CDR3 region has the DNA TGCAGTGGACAGGGGGGCACAGAATCGCAGTATTTT.

Of note for this clonotype: The final CDR3 position lacks the conserved phenylalanine or tryptophan, pointing to a likely read error. CDR3 sequence reads: CNASVTGQGENEQFL. DNA for the CDR3: TGCAATGCTAGTGTTACGGGACAGGGGGAAAATGAGCAGTTCCTC. The chain recombines TRBV20-1 with TRBJ2-1; 11 nucleotides align to TRBD1. This CDR3 contains 15 residues. CDR1 is DFQATT and CDR2 is SNEGSKA in the germline V gene (reference sequence).

This clonotype was detected only once. A read error may explain this, as a much larger clone is one base away. The chain couples TRBV11-3 to TRBJ1-1; possible D gene TRBD1, 5 bases. Germline assignment: CDR1 SGHNT and CDR2 YENEEA. The CDR3 loop spans 13 amino acids. Trimming took off 9 bases at V and 5 bases at J, with 16 bases between the two ends. CDR3 protein: CARSTGRGTEAFF. CDR3 DNA: TGTGCCAGGAGCACAGGAAGGGGTACTGAAGCTTTCTTT. Variable domain in full (rest from reference TRBV11-3 and TRBJ1-1): EAGVVQSPRYKIIEKKQPVAFWCNPISGHNTLYWYLQNLGQGPELLIRYENEEAVDDSQLPKDRFSAERLKGVDSTLKIQPAELGDSAVYLCARSTGRGTEAFFGQGTRLTVV.

On this clonotype itself: One end of the junction does not line up with germline, which may come from a read error. The chain employs TRBV20-1 and TRBJ2-2; D not resolved. CDR1 and CDR2 (germline): DFQATT, SNEGSKA (reference sequence). The CDR3 is 16 amino acids. CDR3: CRVTPIGILGAGELFF. The CDR3 DNA reads as TGTAGAGTCACCCCGATTGGGATTCTTGGCGCCGGGGAGCTGTTTTTT.

The gene calls are TRBV24-1 and TRBJ1-5, with a possible D match to TRBD1 (6 bases). This CDR3 spans 16 amino acids. CDR1 and CDR2 (germline): KGHDR, SFDVKD. CDR3 amino acids: CGTSAAGPGGNQPQHF. CDR3 in DNA: TGTGGCACAAGTGCCGCTGGTCCAGGGGGCAATCAGCCCCAGCATTTT.

Comment on this clonotype: Relative to the germline gene, one junction end is altered; a read error may explain this. The rearrangement joins TRBV4-2 to TRBJ2-5, with D possibly being TRBD1 (5 bases). The CDR3 has 15 residues. Germline V gene lookup returns CDR1 LGHNA and CDR2 YNFKEQ. CDR3 nucleotides: TGTGCCAACAGCCGACTCTTCGGCAGGGAAGAGACCCAGTACTTC. Encoded protein: CANSRLFGREETQYF.

This clonotype was seen just once. A junction end diverges from the germline sequence, so it may reflect a read error. The rearrangement joins TRBV29-1 to TRBJ2-3, with D possibly called TRBD1 or TRBD2 (6 bases each). The V gene's germline CDR1 is SQVTM and CDR2 ANQGSEA. There are 13 residues in the CDR3. The CDR3 loop reads CSVRGADTDMQYF. As DNA, the CDR3 is TGCAGTGTTAGGGGGGCAGACACAGATATGCAGTATTTT.

For this clonotype: The junction and the germline gene differ at one end; a read error may be behind it. The chain has TRBV20-1 and TRBJ1-1; D remains unclear. Germline CDR1 reads DFQATT; CDR2 reads SNEGSKA (reference sequence). CDR3 length equals 11 residues. The CDR3 DNA sequence: TGCAGTTCTAGTCCTGACATGGTAGCTTTCTTT. It is translated as CSSSPDMVAFF.

A word on this clonotype: The missing conserved phenylalanine or tryptophan at the end of this CDR3 makes a read error likely. The chain employs TRBV4-2 and TRBJ1-5, with unresolved D. V lost 4 bases and J lost 4, with 20 bases in between. The CDR3 spans 17 residues. Per the germline V gene, CDR1 is LGHNA and CDR2 is YNFKEQ. This CDR3 is CASSLFWTRETNQPQHI. CDR3 DNA: TGTGCCAGCAGCCTCTTTTGGACCAGAGAGACAAATCAGCCCCAGCATATA.

The genes are TRBV20-1 and TRBJ2-3, with D maybe TRBD2 (8 bases). CDR1 and CDR2 (germline): DFQATT, SNEGSKA (reference sequence). The CDR3 covers 21 residues. Trimming stripped 3 bases from V and 0 bases from J, with 31 bases between. The CDR3 DNA is TGCAGTGCTAGTTCCCGACAGGGAGCGGTAGCGGGATTGACTAGCACAGATACGCAGTATTTT. It translates to CSASSRQGAVAGLTSTDTQYF.

In regard to this clonotype: The junction and the germline gene differ at one end; a read error may be behind it. The chain carries TRBV6-6 and TRBJ2-2; a possible D gene is TRBD2 (5 bases). This CDR3 has 16 residues. Germline assignment: CDR1 MNHNY and CDR2 SVGAGI (reference sequence). CDR3 loop: CASTTEGALNTGELFF. As DNA, the CDR3 is TGTGCCAGCACTACTGAGGGAGCCCTCAACACCGGGGAACTGTTTTTT.

This chain connects TRBV4-1 to TRBJ2-7; 7 positions match TRBD1. Germline V lookup: CDR1 MGHRA, CDR2 YSYEKL. The CDR3 length is 16 residues. V lost 2 bases to trimming and J lost 7 bases; unmatched junction nucleotides: 14. The CDR3 spells CASSQNSYRGLSEQYF. The CDR3 DNA reads as TGCGCCAGCAGCCAAAATTCGTACAGGGGCTTGAGTGAGCAGTACTTC.

This clonotype is a singleton in its sample. Germline and junction disagree at one end, which may indicate a read error. The chain links TRBV29-1 to TRBJ2-1; 9 bases agree with TRBD2. CDR3 length: 15 residues. CDR1 SQVTM and CDR2 ANQGSEA come from the germline V gene. CDR3 in amino acids: CSVEVGGRAMHEQVF. The CDR3 region has the DNA TGCAGCGTTGAAGTTGGCGGGAGGGCCATGCATGAGCAGGTCTTC.

About this clonotype: At one boundary the junction diverges from the germline segment, which might be a read error. V usage is TRBV11-1 and J usage is TRBJ2-7, with D possibly being TRBD2 (5 bases). CDR1 is SGHAT and CDR2 is FQDESV in the germline V gene (reference sequence). CDR3 length: 15 residues. In DNA, the CDR3 is TGTGTCAGCAGCTACGAAATAGTTACAGACTACGATCAGTACTTC. Protein sequence: CVSSYEIVTDYDQYF.

This clonotype ranks as medium-sized (0.01 to 0.1%). This chain connects TRBV20-1 to TRBJ2-1; TRBD1 or TRBD2 may be the D gene (5 bases each). Germline lookup yields CDR1 DFQATT and CDR2 SNEGSKA (reference sequence). V was pared by 5 bases and J by 5 bases, with 13 bases between. The length of the CDR3 is 13 residues. The CDR3 loop reads CSAEPGPDNEQFF. The CDR3 DNA is TGCAGTGCTGAACCGGGACCCGACAATGAGCAGTTCTTC.

The J gene is TRBJ2-3, the V gene TRBV18; D unresolved. CDR3 size: 17 residues. Trimming left V 0 bases short and J 1 base short, with 14 bases between. Germline CDR1 KGHSH, CDR2 LQKENI. CDR3 sequence reads: CASSPPNYGLGTDTQYF. CDR3 nucleotides: TGTGCCAGCTCACCACCGAATTACGGGCTAGGCACAGATACGCAGTATTTT. Filled out from reference TRBV18 and TRBJ2-3, the complete variable domain reads NAGVMQNPRHLVRRRGQEARLRCSPMKGHSHVYWYRQLPEEGLKFMVYLQKENIIDESGMPKERFSAEFPKEGPSILRIQQVVRGDSAAYFCASSPPNYGLGTDTQYFGPGTRLTVL.

On this clonotype itself: Relative to the germline gene, one junction end is altered; a read error may explain this. J is TRBJ1-5 and V is TRBV28; 8 bases align to TRBD1. The CDR3 is made up of 16 amino acids. The V gene's germline CDR1 is MDHEN and CDR2 SYDVKM. CDR3 sequence (DNA): TGTGCCAGTAGTTTCGCCGGGACAGGAGGCAATCAGCCCCAGCATTTT. It translates to CASSFAGTGGNQPQHF.

Remarks on this clonotype: Likely a read error: the CDR3 ends without its conserved phenylalanine or tryptophan. V is TRBV4-1 and J is TRBJ2-5; unclear D gene. V lost 10 bases to trimming and J lost 1 base, with 22 bases between them. Per the germline V gene, CDR1 is MGHRA and CDR2 is YSYEKL. This CDR3 contains 16 residues. Here the CDR3 reads CANSQAKRNGQETQYV. CDR3 bases: TGCGCCAACAGTCAAGCCAAGAGGAACGGCCAAGAGACCCAGTACGTC.

This clonotype has more than one count but fewer than ten. Being one base from a much bigger clone, this may be a read error. The V and J genes are TRBV24-1 and TRBJ1-4; a possible D gene is TRBD1 (6 bases). CDR3 length: 15 residues. CDR1 is KGHDR and CDR2 is SFDVKD in the germline V gene. CDR3 bases: TGTGCCACCAGTGGCGGACAGCCTCCGGTTGAAGAACTGTTTTTT. Translating it yields CATSGGQPPVEELFF.

The chain uses TRBV29-1 and TRBJ2-2; tentatively, D is TRBD1 (5 bases). Germline V lookup: CDR1 SQVTM, CDR2 ANQGSEA. V lost 7 bases and J lost 15, with 27 bases in between. The CDR3 loop spans 14 amino acids. CDR3 nucleotide sequence: TGCAGCGCTTCGGACAAGGCGCACACCGGTGAGTTGTTTTTT. Its protein product is CSASDKAHTGELFF.

Comments on this clonotype: The CDR3 does not close with the conserved phenylalanine or tryptophan, likely indicating a read error. This chain uses TRBV6-1 with TRBJ1-5, with D possibly matching TRBD1 (6 bases). This CDR3 has 13 residues. Germline CDR1 reads MNHNS; CDR2 reads SASEGT. V was shortened by 6 bases and J by 9 bases, with 15 bases between the two germline ends. As DNA, the CDR3 is TGTGCCAGCAGCTCGGACAGAGATCCGCCCCAGCATTAT. Protein sequence: CASSSDRDPPQHY.

About this clonotype: Germline is not matched at one junction end, which may reflect a read error. The chain joins TRBV6-1 to TRBJ1-1; possible D gene TRBD1, 5 bases. Germline values: CDR1 MNHNS, CDR2 SASEGT. The CDR3 sequence is 15 residues long. The CDR3 protein is CASSGVLEGNTEAFF. In DNA, the CDR3 is TGTGCCAGCAGTGGGGTCCTTGAGGGGAACACTGAGGCTTTCTTT.

Worth noting for this clonotype: The conserved phenylalanine or tryptophan normally closing the CDR3 is absent here, so this likely arose from a read error. The limits of the CDR3 on the DNA are not certain, so only TCRdb's listed CDR3 is given. This chain connects TRBV5-4 to TRBJ1-1. Counting both end residues, the CDR3 totals 13 amino acids. Germline V gene data show CDR1 as SGHNT and CDR2 as YYREEE (reference sequence). The CDR3 spells CASSLSGSTETFL.

This chain joins TRBV12-3 or TRBV12-4 and TRBJ2-3; 7 bases are a match to TRBD1. V lost 9 bases and J lost 5; bases outside the gene matches: 14. The length of the CDR3 is 15 residues. The CDR3 DNA reads TGTGCCAGGAGCCCAATACAGGGGTTCATAGATACGCAGTATTTT. It is translated as CARSPIQGFIDTQYF.

V and J are TRBV11-1 and TRBJ2-1; D is ambiguous. This CDR3 contains 16 residues. Germline loops: CDR1 SGHAT, CDR2 FQDESV (reference sequence). V was cut by 11 bases and J by 0 bases, with 20 bases left in between. The CDR3 reads CAGSSSLSSSYNEQFF. The CDR3 DNA reads TGTGCCGGTAGTTCAAGCCTATCCAGCTCCTACAATGAGCAGTTCTTC.

The J gene is TRBJ1-6, the V gene TRBV7-8, with a tentative D call TRBD1 (5 bases). The CDR3 length is 16 residues. With 5 bases removed from V and 6 bases from J, the gap between germline ends came to 17 bases. Germline V lookup: CDR1 SGHVS, CDR2 FQNEAQ. CDR3 nucleotide sequence: TGTGCCAGCAGCGAGGGACTGGGCTATCGTAATTCACCCCTCCACTTT. It specifies CASSEGLGYRNSPLHF.